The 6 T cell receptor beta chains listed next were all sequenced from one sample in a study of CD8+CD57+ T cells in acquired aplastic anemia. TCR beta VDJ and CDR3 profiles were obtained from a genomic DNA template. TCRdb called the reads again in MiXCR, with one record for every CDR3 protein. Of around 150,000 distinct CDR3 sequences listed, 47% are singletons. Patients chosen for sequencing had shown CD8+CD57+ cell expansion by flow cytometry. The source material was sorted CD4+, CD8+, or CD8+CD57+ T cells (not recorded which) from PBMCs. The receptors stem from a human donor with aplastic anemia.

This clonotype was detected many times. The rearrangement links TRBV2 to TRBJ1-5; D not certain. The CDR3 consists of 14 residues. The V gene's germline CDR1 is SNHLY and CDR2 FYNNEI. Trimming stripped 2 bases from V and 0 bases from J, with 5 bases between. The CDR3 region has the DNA TGTGCCAGCAGTGAACACGTTAGCAATCAGCCCCAGCATTTT. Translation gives CASSEHVSNQPQHF.

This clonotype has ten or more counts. CDR3 in amino acids: CASSLTRQGSYEQYF. CDR3 DNA sequence: TGTGCCAGCAGCTTAACTCGGCAGGGGTCCTACGAGCAGTACTTC. The gene calls are TRBV7-2 and TRBJ2-7; maybe TRBD1 (6 bases). Trimming took 2 bases from V and 1 from J, leaving 12 bases between them. This CDR3 region has 15 residues. In germline, CDR1 is SGHTA, CDR2 FQGNSA.

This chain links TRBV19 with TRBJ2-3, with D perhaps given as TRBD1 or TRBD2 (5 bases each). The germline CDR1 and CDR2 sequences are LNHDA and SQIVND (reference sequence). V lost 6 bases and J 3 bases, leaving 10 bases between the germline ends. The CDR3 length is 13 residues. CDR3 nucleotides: TGTGCCAGTAGCGGCTGGGGGACAGATACGCAGTATTTT. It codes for CASSGWGTDTQYF.

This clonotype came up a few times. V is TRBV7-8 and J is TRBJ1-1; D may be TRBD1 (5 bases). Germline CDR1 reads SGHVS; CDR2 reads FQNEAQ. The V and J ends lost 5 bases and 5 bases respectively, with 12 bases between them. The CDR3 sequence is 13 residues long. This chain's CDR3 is CASSPRGRTEAFF. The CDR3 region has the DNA TGTGCCAGCAGCCCTCGGGGGAGAACTGAAGCTTTCTTT.

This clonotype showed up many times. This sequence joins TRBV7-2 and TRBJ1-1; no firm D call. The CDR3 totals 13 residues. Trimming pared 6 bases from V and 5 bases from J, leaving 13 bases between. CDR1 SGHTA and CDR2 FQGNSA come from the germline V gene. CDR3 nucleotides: TGTGCCAGCAGAAGGTCAGACGATACTGAAGCTTTCTTT. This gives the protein CASRRSDDTEAFF. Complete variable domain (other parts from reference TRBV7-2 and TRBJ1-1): GAGVSQSPSNKVTEKGKDVELRCDPISGHTALYWYRQSLGQGLEFLIYFQGNSAPDKSGLPSDRFSAERTGGSVSTLTIQRTQQEDSAVYLCASRRSDDTEAFFGQGTRLTVV.

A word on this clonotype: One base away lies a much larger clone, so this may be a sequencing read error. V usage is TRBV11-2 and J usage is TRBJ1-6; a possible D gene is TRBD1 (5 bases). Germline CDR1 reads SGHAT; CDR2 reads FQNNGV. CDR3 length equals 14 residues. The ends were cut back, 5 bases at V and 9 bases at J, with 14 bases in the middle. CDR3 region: CASSPGRESSPLHF. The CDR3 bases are TGTGCCAGCAGCCCGGGACGTGAAAGTTCACCCCTCCACTTT.